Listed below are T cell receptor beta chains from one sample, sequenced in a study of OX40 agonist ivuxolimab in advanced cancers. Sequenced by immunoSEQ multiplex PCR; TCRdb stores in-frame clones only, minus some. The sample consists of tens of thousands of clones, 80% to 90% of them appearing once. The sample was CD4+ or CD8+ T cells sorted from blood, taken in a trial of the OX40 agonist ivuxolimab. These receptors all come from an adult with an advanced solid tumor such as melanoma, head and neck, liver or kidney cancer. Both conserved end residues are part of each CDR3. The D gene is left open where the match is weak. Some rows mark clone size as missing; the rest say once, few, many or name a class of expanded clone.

cdr3_aa: CASRARGGSEKLFF; cdr3_nt: TGTGCCAGCAGGGCCAGGGGAGGGAGTGAAAAACTGTTTTTT; v_call: TRBV2; j_call: TRBJ1-4; clone_size: once; d_call: -
cdr3_aa: CASSLGQGENEKLFF; cdr3_nt: TGTGCCAGTTCACTTGGACAGGGGGAAAATGAAAAACTGTTTTTT; v_call: TRBV19; j_call: TRBJ1-4; clone_size: -; d_call: TRBD1
cdr3_aa: CASSPTGTSGSYEQYF; cdr3_nt: TGTGCCAGCAGCCCAACCGGGACTAGCGGCTCCTACGAGCAGTACTTC; v_call: TRBV13; j_call: TRBJ2-7; clone_size: -; d_call: TRBD2
cdr3_aa: CASSSEAGGNSPLHF; cdr3_nt: TGTGCCAGCAGTAGCGAGGCAGGGGGTAATTCACCCCTCCACTTT; v_call: TRBV27; j_call: TRBJ1-6; clone_size: once; d_call: TRBD1
cdr3_aa: CASSKPQGGTYEQYF; cdr3_nt: TGTGCCAGCAGCAAACCCCAGGGGGGTACCTACGAGCAGTACTTC; v_call: TRBV11-1; j_call: TRBJ2-7; clone_size: -; d_call: -
cdr3_aa: CASSTRASYEQYF; cdr3_nt: TGTGCCAGCAGCACCAGGGCTTCCTACGAGCAGTACTTC; v_call: TRBV7-6; j_call: TRBJ2-7; clone_size: -; d_call: -
cdr3_aa: CASSFMKGQPQHF; cdr3_nt: TGTGCCAGCAGTTTCATGAAGGGTCAGCCCCAGCATTTT; v_call: TRBV27; j_call: TRBJ1-5; clone_size: -; d_call: -
cdr3_aa: CASSFETGGPGELFF; cdr3_nt: TGTGCCAGCAGCTTTGAGACAGGGGGCCCCGGGGAGCTGTTTTTT; v_call: TRBV5-4; j_call: TRBJ2-2; clone_size: once; d_call: TRBD1
cdr3_aa: CASSGLAGSGWTQYF; cdr3_nt: TGTGCCAGCAGTGGACTAGCGGGGTCTGGTTGGACCCAGTACTTC; v_call: TRBV2; j_call: TRBJ2-5; clone_size: -; d_call: TRBD2
cdr3_aa: CASTRDRGKETQYF; cdr3_nt: TGTGCCAGCACTCGGGACAGGGGAAAAGAGACCCAGTACTTC; v_call: TRBV6-1; j_call: TRBJ2-5; clone_size: -; d_call: TRBD1
cdr3_aa: CSVGGYEQYF; cdr3_nt: TGCAGCGTTGGGGGCTACGAGCAGTACTTC; v_call: TRBV29-1; j_call: TRBJ2-7; clone_size: -; d_call: -
cdr3_aa: CASSSLPKQMSSYNEQFF; cdr3_nt: TGTGCCAGCAGTTCCCTCCCCAAACAGATGAGCTCCTACAATGAGCAGTTCTTC; v_call: TRBV27; j_call: TRBJ2-1; clone_size: -; d_call: -
cdr3_aa: CASSLPPTNEKLFF; cdr3_nt: TGTGCCAGCAGTTTACCCCCAACTAATGAAAAACTGTTTTTT; v_call: TRBV28; j_call: TRBJ1-4; clone_size: -; d_call: -
cdr3_aa: CATSRRASGRSSGANVLTF; cdr3_nt: TGTGCCACCAGCAGGCGGGCTAGCGGGCGGAGCTCTGGGGCCAACGTCCTGACTTTC; v_call: TRBV15; j_call: TRBJ2-6; clone_size: few; d_call: TRBD2
cdr3_aa: CASSEQGFSQPQHF; cdr3_nt: TGTGCCAGTAGTGAGCAGGGTTTCAGCCAGCCCCAGCATTTT; v_call: TRBV19; j_call: TRBJ1-5; clone_size: -; d_call: -
cdr3_aa: CASGLPRGRAEHGYTF; cdr3_nt: TGTGCTAGTGGTTTGCCCCGGGGCAGAGCGGAACATGGCTACACCTTC; v_call: TRBV12-5; j_call: TRBJ1-2; clone_size: -; d_call: -
cdr3_aa: CASSTGQNTGELFF; cdr3_nt: TGCGCCAGCAGCACGGGACAAAACACCGGGGAGCTGTTTTTT; v_call: TRBV5-1; j_call: TRBJ2-2; clone_size: few; d_call: -
cdr3_aa: CASSVAGGEGIQYF; cdr3_nt: TGTGCCAGCAGCGTAGCGGGGGGCGAGGGGATTCAGTACTTC; v_call: TRBV9; j_call: TRBJ2-4; clone_size: -; d_call: -